This T cell receptor beta chain was obtained from a study of blood T cell repertoires in COVID-19. Turning to the study itself: Both acute and convalescent COVID-19 samples were obtained from the United States, Italy and Spain. PBMCs, B-cell-depleted T cells, or T cells were the source of the cDNA or gDNA that made up the material.

Each participant's cohort was designated according to participant-reported clinical history. This clone has more than one count but fewer than ten. This CDR3 has 14 residues. Germline values: CDR1 SGHVS, CDR2 FQNEAQ. The V and J ends lost 5 bases and 2 bases, in that order; junction bases with no gene match: 4. In the original processing: How many nucleated cells were present was estimated from reference gene primer amplification. Sequenced by immunoSEQ multiplex PCR; TCRdb stores in-frame clones only, minus some. The V and J calls and the clone size are those of that table, but D and trimming were determined from the DNA. The repertoire has about 190,000 clones, around 83% of them found once; the top ten carry 3% to 3.5%.

The TCR originated in a woman in her thirties who had been exposed to COVID-19. J is TRBJ2-5 and V is TRBV7-8; 8 bases are shared with TRBD1. Sample: PBMCs or T cells enriched from blood (not recorded which). The DNA of the CDR3 is TGTGCCAGCAGCCACCGGGACAGGCAAGAGACCCAGTACTTC. Protein sequence: CASSHRDRQETQYF.